This T cell receptor beta chain emerged from a study of CD8 T cells in Susac syndrome. The ends lost 7 bases at V and 2 bases at J; junction bases unmatched: 5. The CDR3 has 15 residues. Germline loops: CDR1 LGHDT, CDR2 YNNKEL (reference sequence). Reverse transcription used about 0.45 to 1 ug RNA and random hexamers. An immunoSEQ multiplex PCR amplified TCR beta CDR3 over 54 Vbeta and 13 Jbeta. MiXCR, run by TCRdb on the immunoSEQ multiplex PCR reads, gives a single entry per CDR3 protein. Of 250,000 to 300,000 distinct CDR3 sequences in the sample, 70% to 90% were seen once. This sequence originates from a human donor with multiple sclerosis. The chain combines TRBV3-1 with TRBJ2-5; TRBD2 agrees at 12 bases. The material sequenced was CD8+ T cells from PBMCs. The CDR3 DNA reads as TGTGCCAGCACTGGACTAGCGGGGATACAAGAGACCCAGTACTTC. Translation gives CASTGLAGIQETQYF.